The 25 T cell receptor beta chains below all came from one sample that was sequenced in a study of blood T cell repertoires in COVID-19. Here immunoSEQ multiplex PCR was the method, and the copy in TCRdb shows in-frame clones only, minus some. The table records 250,000 to 300,000 clones, around 86% of them present only once. The sample was peripheral blood. The receptors were gathered from a woman between 25 and 40 years old with active or convalescent COVID-19.

Only one count was recorded for this clone. This chain links TRBV12-3 or TRBV12-4 with TRBJ2-1, with unresolved D. Trimming took off 7 bases at V and 6 bases at J, with 13 bases between the two ends. The CDR3 totals 13 residues. The CDR3 region has the DNA TGTGCCAGCACCCTTAGGTCGGGCAATGAGCAGTTCTTC. Its translation is CASTLRSGNEQFF.

The J gene is TRBJ2-7, the V gene TRBV25-1, with D possibly TRBD2 on 6 matching bases. Per the germline V gene, CDR1 is MGHDK and CDR2 is SYGVNS. V dropped 0 bases and J dropped 4 bases, with 16 bases sitting between them. The CDR3 has 16 amino acids. CDR3 amino acids: CASSEYGTAGTYEQYF. As DNA, the CDR3 is TGTGCCAGCAGTGAATATGGAACAGCAGGGACTTACGAGCAGTACTTC.

This sequence joins TRBV4-3 and TRBJ2-3; 9 positions agree with TRBD1. Germline CDR1 and CDR2: LGHNA and YSLEER. With 0 bases clipped from V and 3 bases from J, the junction kept 4 bases outside the gene matches. The CDR3 covers 16 residues. The CDR3 region is CASSQELGQGTDTQYF. The DNA for the CDR3 is TGCGCCAGCAGCCAAGAGTTGGGACAGGGAACAGATACGCAGTATTTT.

This clone has just one count. This chain links TRBV5-4 with TRBJ2-1; 11 positions agree with TRBD1. This CDR3 is 14 amino acids long. J was trimmed by 6 bases and V by 6 bases; bases with no gene match: 5. Germline V gene lookup returns CDR1 SGHNT and CDR2 YYREEE (reference sequence). The CDR3 protein is CASNPGTGGNEQFF. Written as DNA, the CDR3 is TGTGCCAGCAACCCGGGGACAGGGGGCAATGAGCAGTTCTTC.

V is TRBV19 and J is TRBJ2-2; TRBD1 matches at 7 bases. Germline V gene sequence: CDR1 LNHDA, CDR2 SQIVND (reference sequence). The J segment lost 3 bases and the V segment lost 7 bases, leaving 5 bases of the junction unmatched. CDR3 length: 14 amino acids. This CDR3 reads CASKRGPDTGELFF. CDR3 coding DNA: TGTGCCAGTAAGAGGGGGCCGGACACCGGGGAGCTGTTTTTT.

CDR3 region: CASSFPGQGRANIQYF. The CDR3 nucleotides read TGTGCCAGCAGTTTCCCGGGACAGGGTCGTGCGAACATTCAGTACTTC. The chain is built from TRBV28 and TRBJ2-4, with 9 bases lining up with TRBD1. CDR3 length: 16 amino acids. The V gene's germline CDR1 is MDHEN and CDR2 SYDVKM. J was trimmed by 7 bases and V by 3 bases; bases with no gene match: 10.

The rearrangement links TRBV6-6 to TRBJ1-1; possibly TRBD1 for D (5 bases). Germline V gene sequence: CDR1 MNHNY, CDR2 SVGAGI (reference sequence). The CDR3 covers 15 residues. V was cut by 8 bases and J by 1 base, with 17 bases left in between. The CDR3 loop is CASQGLLRGNTEAFF. For the CDR3, the DNA is TGTGCCAGCCAGGGCCTACTAAGAGGGAACACTGAAGCTTTCTTT.

This clone was detected only once. V usage is TRBV20-1 and J usage is TRBJ2-5; the D is unclear. V lost 3 bases and J lost 5, with 19 bases in between. This CDR3 region has 15 residues. The germline V gene encodes CDR1 DFQATT and CDR2 SNEGSKA (reference sequence). The CDR3 sequence: CSASKQPTFGETQYF. DNA of the CDR3: TGCAGTGCTAGTAAACAGCCTACATTTGGGGAGACCCAGTACTTC.

V usage is TRBV18 and J usage is TRBJ1-5, with D tentatively TRBD1 (6 bases). CDR1 KGHSH and CDR2 LQKENI come from the germline V gene. V was clipped by 6 bases and J by 0 bases, with 12 bases between them. The CDR3 loop spans 15 amino acids. The CDR3 sequence is CASSPGGASNQPQHF. CDR3 nucleotides: TGTGCCAGCTCGCCGGGGGGGGCTAGCAATCAGCCCCAGCATTTT.

The chain carries TRBV18 and TRBJ2-2; TRBD1 aligns across 9 bases. The CDR3 is made up of 17 amino acids. V shed 3 bases, J shed 0 bases, and the junction held 5 bases outside the gene matches. CDR1 and CDR2 from the germline V gene are KGHSH and LQKENI. The CDR3 is CASSPTGQGTNTGELFF. Here the CDR3 DNA reads TGTGCCAGCTCACCGACGGGACAGGGAACGAACACCGGGGAGCTGTTTTTT.

The V and J genes are TRBV10-3 and TRBJ1-1; 8 bases agree with TRBD1. The germline V gene encodes CDR1 ENHRY and CDR2 SYGVKD. The junction had 4 bases not matched to a gene; V was cut back by 10 bases and J by 0 bases. The CDR3 is made up of 13 amino acids. The CDR3 is CATETGVNTEAFF. The DNA for the CDR3 is TGTGCCACAGAGACAGGGGTGAACACTGAAGCTTTCTTT.

This chain uses TRBV19 with TRBJ2-6, with a weak D call TRBD1 (5 bases). The CDR3 is 16 residues long. Trimming removed 6 bases at V and 0 bases at J, with 12 bases between. Germline V CDR1 and CDR2: LNHDA, SQIVND (reference sequence). CDR3 sequence: CASRGQGDSGANVLTF. The CDR3 DNA sequence: TGTGCCAGTAGGGGGCAGGGTGACTCTGGGGCCAACGTCCTGACTTTC.

The chain joins TRBV28 to TRBJ2-1, with TRBD2 identical over 9 bases. Trimming removed 5 bases from V and 4 bases from J; junction bases left unmatched: 6. The CDR3 is 15 amino acids. Germline V lookup: CDR1 MDHEN, CDR2 SYDVKM. The CDR3 region is CASSPLTSGYNEQFF. The CDR3, as DNA: TGTGCCAGCAGTCCCTTGACTAGCGGTTACAATGAGCAGTTCTTC.

This chain uses TRBV5-1 with TRBJ2-6; TRBD1 aligns across 12 bases. The germline V gene has CDR1 SGHRS and CDR2 YFSETQ. V lost 5 bases to trimming and J lost 0 bases; unmatched junction nucleotides: 9. The CDR3 runs to 19 residues. DNA for the CDR3: TGCGCCAGCAGACAGGGGACAGGGGGCCTGGACTCTGGGGCCAACGTCCTGACTTTC. This encodes CASRQGTGGLDSGANVLTF. The full variable domain, its missing parts supplied by reference TRBV5-1 and TRBJ2-6, is KAGVTQTPRYLIKTRGQQVTLSCSPISGHRSVSWYQQTPGQGLQFLFEYFSETQRNKGNFPGRFSGRQFSNSRSEMNVSTLELGDSALYLCASRQGTGGLDSGANVLTFGAGSRLTVL.

The rearrangement joins TRBV2 to TRBJ2-7; tentatively, D is TRBD2 (6 bases). The CDR3 length is 14 residues. V shed 6 bases and J shed 2 bases, with 14 bases lying between them. CDR1 is SNHLY and CDR2 is FYNNEI in the germline V gene. This CDR3 reads CASRILASTYEQYF. CDR3 nucleotide sequence: TGTGCCAGCAGGATCCTAGCGAGTACCTACGAGCAGTACTTC. Using reference TRBV2 and TRBJ2-7 for the parts outside the CDR3, the full variable domain is EPEVTQTPSHQVTQMGQEVILRCVPISNHLYFYWYRQILGQKVEFLVSFYNNEISEKSEIFDDQFSVERPDGSNFTLKIRSTKLEDSAMYFCASRILASTYEQYFGPGTRLTVT.

In this sample, this clone turned up once. The V and J genes are TRBV28 and TRBJ2-1, with 9 nucleotides matching TRBD1. The CDR3 runs 15 residues. V was clipped by 5 bases and J by 4 bases; unmatched bases: 6. Germline V gene data show CDR1 as MDHEN and CDR2 as SYDVKM. DNA for the CDR3: TGTGCCAGCAGTCACTGGACAGGGGTATACAATGAGCAGTTCTTC. This sequence encodes CASSHWTGVYNEQFF.

The chain links TRBV19 to TRBJ2-6; perhaps TRBD1 as D (7 bases). V was pared by 4 bases and J by 2 bases, with 12 bases between. Germline CDR1 reads LNHDA; CDR2 reads SQIVND (reference sequence). The CDR3 covers 16 residues. The CDR3: CASSTGGSPGANVLTF. CDR3 DNA: TGTGCCAGTAGTACAGGGGGGAGCCCTGGGGCCAACGTCCTGACTTTC.

The chain is built from TRBV27 and TRBJ1-2, with 10 bases aligning to TRBD1. Germline loops: CDR1 MNHEY, CDR2 SMNVEV (reference sequence). There are 17 residues in the CDR3. V shed 5 bases and J 8 bases; nucleotides not matched to a gene: 17. CDR3 protein: CASSINSIGQGVGGYTF. For the CDR3, the DNA is TGTGCCAGCAGTATAAACTCCATCGGACAGGGGGTGGGAGGCTACACCTTC.

The chain has TRBV7-9 and TRBJ1-1; tentatively, D is TRBD1 (6 bases). CDR1 and CDR2 from the germline V gene are SEHNR and FQNEAQ (reference sequence). The CDR3 sequence is 14 residues long. Trimming pared 4 bases from V and 3 bases from J, leaving 12 bases between. The CDR3 DNA reads as TGTGCCAGCAGCTCCGGGGGGCCAGACACTGAAGCTTTCTTT. It is translated as CASSSGGPDTEAFF.

The J gene is TRBJ2-7, the V gene TRBV9, with D perhaps matching TRBD2 (7 bases). CDR1 and CDR2 (germline): SGDLS, YYNGEE. The V end lost 0 bases, the J end lost 3 bases, and 13 bases lay between the germline ends. This CDR3 contains 15 residues. The DNA of the CDR3 is TGTGCCAGCAGCGTAGGAGGGGGGGCCCACTACGAGCAGTACTTC. It is translated as CASSVGGGAHYEQYF.

The CDR3: CASSRGQGDTEAFF. In nucleotides, the CDR3 is TGTGCCAGCAGTCGAGGACAGGGGGACACTGAAGCTTTCTTT. The chain combines TRBV28 with TRBJ1-1; 10 bases agree with TRBD1. Germline values: CDR1 MDHEN, CDR2 SYDVKM. This CDR3 is built from 14 residues. V shed 5 bases and J 3 bases; nucleotides not matched to a gene: 3.

V is TRBV19 and J is TRBJ1-5; D uncertain. CDR3 length: 13 amino acids. CDR1 and CDR2 from the germline V gene are LNHDA and SQIVND (reference sequence). Trimming pared 0 bases from V and 6 bases from J, leaving 6 bases between. The CDR3 is CASSIERGQPQHF. CDR3 in DNA: TGTGCCAGTAGTATAGAGCGGGGTCAGCCCCAGCATTTT.

This clone was observed a few times. V and J are TRBV19 and TRBJ1-2; 11 positions agree with TRBD1. Germline lookup yields CDR1 LNHDA and CDR2 SQIVND (reference sequence). The CDR3 has 16 amino acids. J lost 7 bases, V lost 5 bases, and 12 bases had no gene match. For the CDR3, the DNA is TGTGCCAGTAGTCCGCCGGGACAGGGGGTTATATCTGGCTACACCTTC. Translation: CASSPPGQGVISGYTF.

This chain joins TRBV28 and TRBJ2-7; D ambiguous. The ends were cut back, 7 bases at V and 4 bases at J, with 11 bases in the middle. Germline lookup yields CDR1 MDHEN and CDR2 SYDVKM. The CDR3 sequence is 12 residues long. For the CDR3, the DNA is TGTGCCAGCAAACTCCACGGGTACGAGCAGTACTTC. Translating gives CASKLHGYEQYF.

The chain recombines TRBV2 with TRBJ2-1; TRBD2 agrees at 14 bases. This CDR3 contains 15 residues. In germline, CDR1 is SNHLY, CDR2 FYNNEI. With 8 bases clipped from V and 8 bases from J, the junction kept 8 bases outside the gene matches. CDR3: CASSPGLAGVYEQFF. The DNA for the CDR3 is TGTGCCAGCTCTCCGGGACTAGCGGGGGTGTATGAGCAGTTCTTC. Full variable domain (missing parts from reference TRBV2 and TRBJ2-1): EPEVTQTPSHQVTQMGQEVILRCVPISNHLYFYWYRQILGQKVEFLVSFYNNEISEKSEIFDDQFSVERPDGSNFTLKIRSTKLEDSAMYFCASSPGLAGVYEQFFGPGTRLTVL.